The 9 T cell receptor beta chains presented below share a single source sample, sequenced in a study of breast tumors, draining lymph nodes, adjacent tissues. A single record per CDR3 protein comes from TCRdb applying MiXCR to the multiplex PCR reads. The table records 83,000 or so distinct CDR3 sequences, about 21% of them present only once. Breast cancer patients provided tissue from their axillary draining lymph nodes. The source material was axillary lymph node tissue. The receptors stem from a female donor with breast cancer. Some clones in this sample may be carry-over from other donors' samples.

This clonotype was detected only once. A clone one base away is much larger, so this may be a read error. The chain uses TRBV6-5 and TRBJ1-2; tentative D call: TRBD1 (5 bases). V was trimmed by 3 bases and J by 3 bases, leaving 8 bases between them. CDR1 is MNHEY and CDR2 is SVGAGI in the germline V gene. The CDR3 is 13 amino acids. The CDR3 loop is CASSYQQDYGYTF. The CDR3, as DNA: TGTGCCAGCAGTTATCAACAGGACTATGGCTACACCTTC.

The table lists this clonotype with many counts. The chain recombines TRBV7-9 with TRBJ2-1; D is unresolved. CDR3 length: 13 amino acids. Germline assignment: CDR1 SEHNR and CDR2 FQNEAQ (reference sequence). With 1 base removed from V and 8 bases from J, the gap between germline ends came to 9 bases. In nucleotides, the CDR3 is TGTGCCAGCAGCTTAGTTCCACATTATGAGCAGTTCTTC. Amino acid sequence: CASSLVPHYEQFF.

This clonotype has a single count. The rearrangement uses TRBV28 and TRBJ1-5, with D perhaps TRBD1 (6 bases). The CDR3 loop spans 14 amino acids. The germline V and J ends were trimmed by 5 bases and 0 bases, with 8 bases remaining between them. CDR1 and CDR2 (germline): MDHEN, SYDVKM. The CDR3 bases are TGTGCCAGCAGTAAGGACAGTAGCAATCAGCCCCAGCATTTT. Protein product: CASSKDSSNQPQHF.

Regarding this clonotype: This sequence may be a read error, since a much larger clone differs from it by one base. The rearrangement uses TRBV20-1 and TRBJ1-5; a possible D gene is TRBD1 (6 bases). Looked up from germline, CDR1 is DFQATT and CDR2 is SNEGSKA (reference sequence). The CDR3 has 14 amino acids. CDR3 sequence reads: CSALTGASNLPQHF. In DNA, the CDR3 is TGCAGTGCTCTGACGGGGGCTAGCAATCTGCCCCAGCATTTT.

This chain connects TRBV5-1 to TRBJ2-5; 7 nucleotides align to TRBD1. CDR1 SGHRS and CDR2 YFSETQ come from the germline V gene. Losses at the gene ends were 3 bases for V and 10 bases for J; bases not matched to a gene: 12. The CDR3 is made up of 14 amino acids. The chain's CDR3 is CASSSGQVLRVQYF. Here the CDR3 DNA reads TGCGCCAGCAGCTCTGGACAGGTCTTGAGGGTCCAGTACTTC.

The chain uses TRBV6-2 or TRBV6-3 and TRBJ1-5; the D is unclear. V was cut by 7 bases and J by 4 bases, with 17 bases left in between. The CDR3 sequence is 15 residues long. Germline V lookup: CDR1 MNHEY, CDR2 SVGEGT. The chain's CDR3 is CASTPTRSPNQPQHF. The CDR3, as DNA: TGTGCCAGCACTCCGACAAGATCTCCTAATCAGCCCCAGCATTTT.

The count of this clonotype is one. The chain links TRBV7-6 to TRBJ1-1, with 10 bases identical to TRBD1. There are 15 residues in the CDR3. The V segment lost 4 bases and the J segment 5 bases; nucleotides outside the gene matches: 7. Germline assignment: CDR1 SGHVS and CDR2 FNYEAQ. CDR3 in DNA: TGTGCCAGCAGCTCGGACAGGGGGTGGGATACTGAAGCTTTCTTT. It codes for CASSSDRGWDTEAFF.

This clonotype occurred many times. This chain uses TRBV7-2 with TRBJ1-5; a weak D match, TRBD1 (5 bases). Germline V gene data show CDR1 as SGHTA and CDR2 as FQGNSA. This CDR3 contains 14 residues. The V end lost 1 base, the J end lost 6 bases, and 10 bases lay between the germline ends. DNA for the CDR3: TGTGCCAGCAGCTTAGTCAGGGAGTCTCAGCCCCAGCATTTT. Translating gives CASSLVRESQPQHF.

This clonotype was counted at least ten times. The chain couples TRBV5-1 to TRBJ2-1, with D hard to call. Germline assignment: CDR1 SGHRS and CDR2 YFSETQ. The CDR3 spans 12 residues. V was pared by 4 bases and J by 10 bases, with 12 bases between. CDR3 sequence: CASSLPTAEQFF. The CDR3, as DNA: TGCGCCAGCAGCCTCCCGACTGCCGAGCAGTTCTTC.